This T cell receptor beta chain emerged from a study of cytomegalovirus exposure and HLA in healthy donors. This clone was seen a handful of times. Its antigen remains unidentified. The study, taken as a whole, reports: A later analysis found TCR association rates differed by HLA locus, highest for DRB1 and lowest for HLA-C. Trimming of TCR beta V- and J-genes showed a link, identified in a later analysis, to a missense DCLRE1C variant.

The CDR3 is 14 amino acids. V was pared by 3 bases and J by 2 bases, with 5 bases of the junction left unmatched. Germline CDR1 SGDLS, CDR2 YYNGEE. The study ran its PCR with 60 Vbeta and 13 Jbeta primers. Some clones are missing from TCRdb's copy, which holds only in-frame ones; the method was immunoSEQ multiplex PCR. Seen here are around 130,000 clones, over 70% observed once, and the top ten hold less than 2%. The specimen sequenced was PBMCs. The chain has TRBV9 and TRBJ2-7; 7 bases align to TRBD2. This clonotype was obtained from a woman aged 40 to 50 in good health and CMV-seronegative. This CDR3 is CASSAGGLAYEQYF. CDR3 nucleotides: TGTGCCAGCAGCGCGGGGGGACTTGCCTACGAGCAGTACTTC.